The sequence of this T cell receptor beta chain was determined in a study of blood T cell repertoires in COVID-19. The repertoire was sequenced with immunoSEQ multiplex PCR; TCRdb's copy has only in-frame clones and lacks some. This table holds under 200,000 clones, roughly 90% found once. The sequencing input was peripheral blood. This TCR derives from a man aged 50-59 years with acute or convalescent COVID-19.

The chain's CDR3 is CASSASKGENIQYF. The CDR3 nucleotides read TGCGCCAGCAGTGCTAGCAAGGGGGAAAACATTCAGTACTTC. This rearrangement joins TRBV10-2 to TRBJ2-4; possibly TRBD1 for D (6 bases). CDR3 size: 14 residues. CDR1 and CDR2 (germline): WSHSY, SAAADI. Trimming shortened V by 4 bases and J by 5 bases, and 12 bases separated the two germline ends.